A selection of T cell receptor beta chains follows, all from one sample in a study of identical twins. One entry per CDR3 protein, called by TCRdb with MiXCR from the 5' RACE reads. The sample has 500,000 to 600,000 distinct CDR3 sequences, approximately 22% seen once. These data were likewise used in another study, on T cells expressing NK-cell markers.

Sequenced input: CD4+ T cells sorted from blood. The origin of the receptors is a woman aged 18-29 years in good health. CDR3s include the opening cysteine and the closing phenylalanine or tryptophan. A D gene is named only where the DNA matches it firmly. Clone size is shown for a subset of rows, as once, few, many or a class of expanded clone.

15 few TRBJ2-1 NA TRBV27 TGTGCCAGCAGTCCCCCAAAGACTCGAGGGCTAGAGCAGTTCTTC CASSPPKTRGLEQFF
18 NA TRBJ2-6 NA TRBV7-6 TGTGCCAGCAGTTTATCAAGGGGGGCGACCTCTGGGGCCAACGTCCTGACTTTC CASSLSRGATSGANVLTF
11 many TRBJ2-3 NA TRBV10-3 TGTGCCATCGGCCTTCGCGATACGCAGTATTTT CAIGLRDTQYF
13 NA TRBJ2-1 NA TRBV5-1 TGCGCCAGCAGCTTGAGCCAGTCTTATGAGCAGTTCTTC CASSLSQSYEQFF
12 many TRBJ1-6 NA TRBV7-9 TGTGCCAGCAGCTTCCCCCATTCACCCCTCCACTTT CASSFPHSPLHF
15 NA TRBJ2-7 TRBD1 TRBV11-2 TGTGCCAGCACCGGAATGGACAGGGGACCCTACGAGCAGTACTTC CASTGMDRGPYEQYF
14 NA TRBJ2-1 TRBD2 TRBV30 TGTGCCTGGAGTCGGCGGGAGAGGTGGAATGAGCAGTTCTTC CAWSRRERWNEQFF
12 once TRBJ1-4 NA TRBV20-1 TGCAGTGCTAGAGGTGGCAGTGAAAAACTGTTTTTT CSARGGSEKLFF
14 few TRBJ2-3 TRBD2 TRBV24-1 TGTGCCACCAGTGACAGACTAGCCGGAGATACGCAGTATTTT CATSDRLAGDTQYF
15 few TRBJ1-1 NA TRBV5-1 TGCGCCAGCAGCTTGGGTTTGACAGGGAACACTGAAGCTTTCTTT CASSLGLTGNTEAFF
18 few TRBJ2-3 NA TRBV5-1 TGCGCCAGCAGCTTGACTAAGGTTTCAGGCGGGGGCACAGATACGCAGTATTTT CASSLTKVSGGGTDTQYF
12 few TRBJ2-7 NA TRBV3-1 TGTGCCAGCAGCCACACTACGGGGGAGCAGTACTTC CASSHTTGEQYF
16 NA TRBJ2-2 TRBD2 TRBV5-1 TGCGCCAGCAGCAATAGCGGGGGGAGCCTCGCCGGGGAGCTGTTTTTT CASSNSGGSLAGELFF
14 many TRBJ1-2 TRBD1 TRBV12-3/TRBV12-4 TGTGCCAGCAGTCCTTCCGGGACAGGGTATGGCTACACCTTC CASSPSGTGYGYTF
16 NA TRBJ2-1 NA TRBV24-1 TGTGCCACCAGTGACCAAACCAGGCCAGGGAAGAATGAGCAGTTCTTC CATSDQTRPGKNEQFF
11 NA TRBJ1-2 NA TRBV7-9 TGTGCGATGCAGGATACCTATGGCTACACCTTC CAMQDTYGYTF
13 NA TRBJ2-1 TRBD1 TRBV10-1 TGCGCCAGCAACCGACAGGGCACCTATGAGCAGTTCTTC CASNRQGTYEQFF
11 NA TRBJ2-7 TRBD2 TRBV5-8 TGTGCCAGCAGCCCGCGGGAGGAGCAGTACTTC CASSPREEQYF
14 NA TRBJ2-2 TRBD1 TRBV7-2 TGTGCCAGCAGCTCCTATGGACAGGACGGGGAGCTGTTTTTT CASSSYGQDGELFF
15 many TRBJ2-3 NA TRBV7-7 TGTGCTAGCAGCTTAGACGGGGCTAGCACAGATACGCAGTATTTT CASSLDGASTDTQYF
20 NA TRBJ2-1 NA TRBV10-3 TGTGCCATCAGTGAGCGGAACCATGACAGTTCGCTCAGCTCCTACAATGAGCAGTTCTTC CAISERNHDSSLSSYNEQFF
14 NA TRBJ2-7 TRBD1 TRBV5-1 TGCGCCAGCAGGATGGGACAGGGTGAGGTCGAGCAGTACTTC CASRMGQGEVEQYF
16 few TRBJ1-1 NA TRBV4-3 TGCGCCAGCAGCCAAGCCGGGGGCTTTAGGGGAACTGAAGCTTTCTTT CASSQAGGFRGTEAFF
12 few TRBJ2-3 NA TRBV3-1 TGTGCCAGCAGCCAAGTGCGTGATACGCAGTATTTT CASSQVRDTQYF
13 many TRBJ2-3 NA TRBV7-3 TGTGCCAGCAGCCCCGCATTGGGGGATACGCAGTATTTT CASSPALGDTQYF
15 few TRBJ2-1 NA TRBV20-1 TGCAGTGCCGGGACTCCCCGGAGCTCCTACAATGAGCAGTTCTTC CSAGTPRSSYNEQFF
14 NA TRBJ2-7 TRBD2 TRBV20-1 TGCAGTGCTAGTAGACTAGCAGGGATCTACGAGCAGTACTTC CSASRLAGIYEQYF
14 few TRBJ1-4 NA TRBV20-1 TGCAGTGCTAGGGGGGTCGTAGGGGATGAAAAACTGTTTTTT CSARGVVGDEKLFF
13 NA TRBJ2-3 NA TRBV29-1 TGCAGCGTTGAGGTCCTGTCCGGGAATACGCAGTATTTT CSVEVLSGNTQYF
14 NA TRBJ2-5 NA TRBV12-3/TRBV12-4 TGTGCCAGCAGTTTGAAGGGGCCGCTAGTTGTCCAGTACTTC CASSLKGPLVVQYF
13 NA TRBJ1-1 NA TRBV7-2 TGTGCCAGCAATCGAGATGCGAACACTGAAGCTTTCTTT CASNRDANTEAFF
13 few TRBJ1-1 NA TRBV20-1 TGCAGTGCTAGCGATAAAGGTGTGCTGAGGGCTTTCTTT CSASDKGVLRAFF
11 few TRBJ2-1 NA TRBV7-9 TGTGCCAGCAGCTCCTATATGGAGCAGTTCTTC CASSSYMEQFF
15 few TRBJ2-3 TRBD2 TRBV25-1 TGTGCCAGCAGTGAATTGACTAGCGGCACAGATACGCAGTATTTT CASSELTSGTDTQYF
17 few TRBJ2-5 TRBD2 TRBV5-1 TGCGCCAGCAGCCCCAGCACGACTAGCGGGATAAAGGAGACCCAGTACTTC CASSPSTTSGIKETQYF